This T cell receptor beta chain was obtained from a study of resident and recirculating memory T cells in vitiligo. The repertoire was sequenced with immunoSEQ multiplex PCR; TCRdb's copy has only in-frame clones and lacks some. The table has tens of thousands of clones, approximately 93% seen once. Germline assignment: CDR1 MNHNY and CDR2 SVGAGI (reference sequence). Trimming took off 6 bases at V and 2 bases at J, with 17 bases between the two ends. CDR3 length: 15 amino acids. This TCR was sampled from a male donor with vitiligo. The rearrangement links TRBV6-6 to TRBJ2-7; a possible D gene is TRBD1 (7 bases). The sample comprised blood. CDR3 bases: TGTGCCAGCAGACCAAGACAGGGAGGCCCCTACGAGCAGTACTTC. Translated: CASRPRQGGPYEQYF.